This TCR beta chain was identified during a study of cytomegalovirus exposure and HLA in healthy donors. General observations from the study: A cluster of highly shared sequence variants was likely a sequencing artifact.

This CDR3 is built from 13 residues. CDR1 is KGHSH, CDR2 LQKENI, per germline. V dropped 6 bases and J dropped 5 bases, with 13 bases sitting between them. Worth noting for this clone: Its antigen is currently unknown.

The primer mix had 60 Vbeta and 13 Jbeta primers. The method was immunoSEQ multiplex PCR; TCRdb's version includes in-frame clones alone and lacks a portion of them. The sample lists some 99,000 clones; about four fifths were seen once. The gene calls are TRBV18 and TRBJ1-2; possible D gene TRBD1, 5 bases. The sequence was obtained from a woman under 40 in good health and CMV-seronegative. The source material was PBMCs. For the CDR3, the DNA is TGTGCCAGCTCCCCCGACAGCACGTATGGCTACACCTTC. Translating it yields CASSPDSTYGYTF.